This T cell receptor beta chain derives from a study of OX40 agonist ivuxolimab in advanced cancers. Overall study context: Patients received intravenous ivuxolimab every 2 weeks at 0.01 to 10 mg/kg. Patients achieving partial responses numbered three: one hepatocellular carcinoma case and two cutaneous melanoma cases.

Generated by immunoSEQ multiplex PCR, the TCRdb table keeps only in-frame clones and is missing some. There are tens of thousands of clones in the sample; nearly 80% occur only once, and around 2.5% lies in the top ten. The source was CD4+ or CD8+ T cells sorted from blood, collected in a trial of the OX40 agonist ivuxolimab. The TCR comes from an adult with an advanced solid tumor such as melanoma, head and neck, liver or kidney cancer.

Here the CDR3 DNA reads TGTGCCAGCAGCGTTTGGGGGGCAACAGATACGCAGTATTTT. It specifies CASSVWGATDTQYF. The V gene is TRBV7-2, the J gene TRBJ2-3, with D perhaps matching TRBD1 or TRBD2 (6 bases each). CDR1 and CDR2 from the germline V gene are SGHTA and FQGNSA. V was cut by 5 bases and J by 3 bases, with 12 bases left in between. This CDR3 spans 14 amino acids.